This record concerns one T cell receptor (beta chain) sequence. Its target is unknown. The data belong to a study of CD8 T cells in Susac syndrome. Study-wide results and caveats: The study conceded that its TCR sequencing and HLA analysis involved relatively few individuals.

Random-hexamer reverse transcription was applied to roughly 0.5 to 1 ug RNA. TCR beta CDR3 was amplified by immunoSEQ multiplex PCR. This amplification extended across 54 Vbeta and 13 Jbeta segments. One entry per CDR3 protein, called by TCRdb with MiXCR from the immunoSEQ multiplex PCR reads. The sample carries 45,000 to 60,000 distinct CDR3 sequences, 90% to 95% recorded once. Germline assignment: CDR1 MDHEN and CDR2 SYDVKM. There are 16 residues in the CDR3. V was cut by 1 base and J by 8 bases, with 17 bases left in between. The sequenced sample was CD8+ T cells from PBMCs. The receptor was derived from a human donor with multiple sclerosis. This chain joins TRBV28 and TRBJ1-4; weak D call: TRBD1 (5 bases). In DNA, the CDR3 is TGTGCCAGCAGTTTATATATTCAGGGTGTGGACGAAAAACTGTTTTTT. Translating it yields CASSLYIQGVDEKLFF. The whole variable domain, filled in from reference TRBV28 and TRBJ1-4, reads DVKVTQSSRYLVKRTGEKVFLECVQDMDHENMFWYRQDPGLGLRLIYFSYDVKMKEKGDIPEGYSVSREKKERFSLILESASTNQTSMYLCASSLYIQGVDEKLFFGSGTQLSVL.